This T cell receptor (beta chain) was obtained from a study of blood T cell repertoires in COVID-19. About the study: Collection of acute and convalescent COVID-19 samples took place in the United States, Italy and Spain. PBMCs, B-cell-depleted T cells, or T cells provided the cDNA or gDNA that made up the material.

Germline CDR1 reads MNHEY; CDR2 reads SVGEGT. The CDR3 has 18 amino acids. With 2 bases clipped from V and 2 bases from J, the junction kept 10 bases outside the gene matches. Seattle participants joined during active infection and were tracked over time. Only in-frame clones appear in the TCRdb table, and some are missing; sequencing was by immunoSEQ multiplex PCR. Of over 150,000 clones in the sample, approximately 86% were seen once. This TCR was sampled from a man in his 60s with COVID-19, enrolled during active disease. The V call is TRBV6-2 or TRBV6-3, the J call TRBJ2-5; TRBD2 aligns across 11 bases. The sample taken for sequencing was peripheral blood. CDR3 region: CASSYPRLAGKNQETQYF. In DNA form, the CDR3 reads TGTGCCAGCAGTTACCCCCGACTAGCGGGGAAAAATCAAGAGACCCAGTACTTC.